One and the same sample provided the 28 T cell receptor beta chains below, sequenced in a study of blood T cell repertoires in COVID-19. TCRdb keeps only in-frame clones here, not all; method: immunoSEQ multiplex PCR. The profile covers about 250,000 clones, with 85% to 90% appearing a single time and over 7.5% taken by the ten largest. The sequenced sample consisted of PBMCs or T cells enriched from blood (not recorded which). The receptors stem from a man in his forties who had recovered from COVID-19.

This chain connects TRBV6-6 to TRBJ2-7, with TRBD1 matching over 7 bases. The CDR3 contains 16 residues. Germline V lookup: CDR1 MNHNY, CDR2 SVGAGI (reference sequence). The junction had 10 bases not matched to a gene; V was cut back by 5 bases and J by 0 bases. The CDR3: CASSRLSTGSSYEQYF. The CDR3 DNA reads as TGTGCCAGCAGTCGGCTTTCGACAGGGAGCTCCTACGAGCAGTACTTC.

This clone showed up just a few times. The rearrangement uses TRBV10-2 and TRBJ1-1; 8 positions match TRBD1. Trimming cost V 10 bases and J 4 bases; bases outside gene matches: 14. This CDR3 is 15 amino acids long. Germline V CDR1 and CDR2: WSHSY, SAAADI. The CDR3 nucleotides are TGCGCCACCAAAGGGGGGGACAGGTCCCCCACTGAAGCTTTCTTT. Protein product: CATKGGDRSPTEAFF.

The CDR3 protein is CASRGDSTGYGYTF. The DNA for the CDR3 is TGTGCCAGCAGGGGTGACTCAACTGGGTATGGCTACACCTTC. This chain uses TRBV2 with TRBJ1-2; unclear D gene. The CDR3 runs to 14 residues. V lost 6 bases to trimming and J lost 5 bases, with 16 bases between them. Germline V lookup: CDR1 SNHLY, CDR2 FYNNEI.

V gene TRBV29-1 combines with J gene TRBJ2-4; the match to TRBD1 covers 7 bases. This CDR3 comprises 13 residues. From germline, CDR1 is SQVTM and CDR2 ANQGSEA. The junction had 10 bases not matched to a gene; V was cut back by 6 bases and J by 8 bases. The CDR3 here is CSVGVGQSDIQYF. CDR3 nucleotides: TGCAGCGTGGGGGTGGGACAGTCGGACATTCAGTACTTC.

The chain has TRBV4-1 and TRBJ1-5, with D unclear. This CDR3 has 15 amino acids. V lost 4 bases to trimming and J lost 0 bases, with 10 bases between them. In germline, CDR1 is MGHRA, CDR2 YSYEKL. CDR3 loop: CASSRWALSNQPQHF. DNA of the CDR3: TGCGCCAGCAGCCGCTGGGCCCTTAGCAATCAGCCCCAGCATTTT.

The chain employs TRBV5-1 and TRBJ1-6, with 8 bases aligning to TRBD1. V dropped 4 bases and J dropped 9; count of bases not matched to a gene: 12. Per germline, CDR1 SGHRS and CDR2 YFSETQ. The CDR3 sequence is 16 residues long. The CDR3 coding sequence is TGCGCCAGCAGCCCGCTCGACAGGGGAGTAGGTTCACCCCTCCACTTT. Amino acid sequence: CASSPLDRGVGSPLHF.

This chain joins TRBV28 and TRBJ1-1; D is undetermined. The CDR3 has 12 amino acids. V dropped 1 base and J dropped 10 bases, with 10 bases sitting between them. Germline V gene sequence: CDR1 MDHEN, CDR2 SYDVKM. CDR3 nucleotides: TGTGCCAGCAGTTTATTGGCGACTCGAGCTTTCTTT. It codes for CASSLLATRAFF.

The chain recombines TRBV5-4 with TRBJ2-7; 11 bases fit TRBD2. The CDR3 is 18 amino acids. V shed 4 bases and J 0 bases; nucleotides not matched to a gene: 12. Germline CDR1 SGHNT, CDR2 YYREEE (reference sequence). CDR3 amino acids: CASSGTGLAERSSYEQYF. The CDR3 bases are TGTGCCAGCAGCGGAACGGGACTAGCGGAAAGAAGCTCCTACGAGCAGTACTTC.

This clone showed up just once. This chain connects TRBV19 to TRBJ1-1; tentatively, D is TRBD1 (6 bases). Trimming removed 6 bases from V and 2 bases from J, with 19 bases in between. CDR3 length: 16 amino acids. Germline CDR1 reads LNHDA; CDR2 reads SQIVND (reference sequence). CDR3 protein: CASSHARGGSNTEAFF. CDR3 in DNA: TGTGCCAGTAGCCACGCCCGGGGGGGCTCCAACACTGAAGCTTTCTTT.

The rearrangement joins TRBV28 to TRBJ1-5; unclear D gene. Germline V CDR1 and CDR2: MDHEN, SYDVKM. CDR3 length: 14 residues. V shed 2 bases and J shed 3 bases, with 8 bases lying between them. This CDR3 reads CASSLPRINQPQHF. In DNA, the CDR3 is TGTGCCAGCAGTTTACCCAGGATCAATCAGCCCCAGCATTTT.

The V gene is TRBV11-2, the J gene TRBJ1-4; 11 bases align to TRBD1. This CDR3 is built from 15 residues. Trimming at V came to 5 bases and at J to 6 bases, leaving 5 bases not matched to a gene. Germline lookup yields CDR1 SGHAT and CDR2 FQNNGV. The CDR3 loop is CASSDWTGGHEKLFF. CDR3 bases: TGTGCCAGCAGCGATTGGACAGGGGGCCATGAAAAACTGTTTTTT. The full variable domain, rest sourced from reference TRBV11-2 and TRBJ1-4, is EAGVAQSPRYKIIEKRQSVAFWCNPISGHATLYWYQQILGQGPKLLIQFQNNGVVDDSQLPKDRFSAERLKGVDSTLKIQPAKLEDSAVYLCASSDWTGGHEKLFFGSGTQLSVL.

A note on this clone: The junction departs from germline at one end; a sequencing error may be responsible. V gene TRBV11-2 combines with J gene TRBJ2-7; D is undetermined. The CDR3 is made up of 17 amino acids. The V gene's germline CDR1 is SGHAT and CDR2 FQNNGV. CDR3 coding DNA: TGTGCCAGCAGCCCGCCCCTAGTAGAATTCCCAATCTACCAGCAGTACTTC. Translated: CASSPPLVEFPIYQQYF.

The chain couples TRBV4-1 to TRBJ2-7; D remains unclear. CDR1 MGHRA and CDR2 YSYEKL come from the germline V gene. The V and J ends lost 2 bases and 10 bases respectively, with 18 bases between them. CDR3 length: 14 amino acids. In nucleotides, the CDR3 is TGCGCCAGCAGCCAACTCTACGACCAGGATAACCAGTACTTC. Its translation is CASSQLYDQDNQYF.

The chain joins TRBV7-3 to TRBJ2-1, with 7 bases aligning to TRBD1. Germline loops: CDR1 SGHTA, CDR2 FQGTGA. The CDR3 contains 17 residues. V was pared by 1 base and J by 5 bases, with 11 bases of the junction left unmatched. The CDR3 reads CASSLKGKTGTNNEQFF. The DNA of the CDR3 is TGTGCCAGCAGCTTAAAGGGGAAGACAGGGACAAACAATGAGCAGTTCTTC.

This clone was observed a handful of times. This rearrangement joins TRBV7-9 to TRBJ1-4; 10 positions agree with TRBD1. CDR3 length: 16 amino acids. Germline lookup yields CDR1 SEHNR and CDR2 FQNEAQ (reference sequence). The ends lost 2 bases at V and 8 bases at J; junction bases unmatched: 8. DNA of the CDR3: TGTGCCAGCAGCTTAAGACAGGGGGCGCTTAGCGAAAAACTGTTTTTT. It yields the protein CASSLRQGALSEKLFF.

V and J are TRBV21-1 and TRBJ1-1. TRBV21-1 is noted as a pseudogene. The CDR3 totals 16 residues. CDR3 protein: CASSKVYHKSGTEAFF. In nucleotides, the CDR3 is TGTGCCAGCAGCAAAGTTTACCATAAGTCGGGCACTGAAGCTTTCTTT.

The rearrangement links TRBV28 to TRBJ2-3; 11 nucleotides match TRBD2. Germline CDR1 is MDHEN and CDR2 is SYDVKM. The CDR3 spans 16 residues. V trimming: 3 bases; J trimming: 0 bases; junction bases outside the gene matches: 2. The CDR3 loop reads CASSLGTSGSTDTQYF. CDR3 bases: TGTGCCAGCAGTTTGGGGACTAGCGGAAGCACAGATACGCAGTATTTT.

The gene calls are TRBV19 and TRBJ1-2; D is undetermined. This CDR3 contains 14 residues. V lost 7 bases and J 3 bases, leaving 15 bases between the germline ends. Germline V CDR1 and CDR2: LNHDA, SQIVND (reference sequence). The CDR3 loop is CASIDSGSDYGYTF. The CDR3 coding sequence is TGTGCCAGTATCGACTCCGGGTCAGACTATGGCTACACCTTC. Together with reference TRBV19 and TRBJ1-2, the CDR3 gives the full variable domain: DGGITQSPKYLFRKEGQNVTLSCEQNLNHDAMYWYRQDPGQGLRLIYYSQIVNDFQKGDIAEGYSVSREKKESFPLTVTSAQKNPTAFYLCASIDSGSDYGYTFGSGTRLTVV.

The chain combines TRBV6-6 with TRBJ1-1; D unresolved. V was cut by 6 bases and J by 8 bases, with 22 bases left in between. CDR3 length equals 15 residues. Per germline, CDR1 MNHNY and CDR2 SVGAGI (reference sequence). Written as DNA, the CDR3 is TGTGCCAGCAGCCCCTCGGCGGGTTGGCGGTCAGAAGCTTTCTTT. It translates to CASSPSAGWRSEAFF.

This CDR3 is CASSPLDRGEASGERGMNTEAFF. In DNA form, the CDR3 reads TGTGCCAGTAGTCCCCTAGACAGGGGTGAGGCTTCAGGTGAGAGAGGGATGAACACTGAAGCTTTCTTT. The chain recombines TRBV19 with TRBJ1-1, with TRBD1 identical over 8 bases. With 5 bases clipped from V and 0 bases from J, the junction kept 29 bases outside the gene matches. Germline V gives CDR1 LNHDA, CDR2 SQIVND (reference sequence). CDR3 length: 23 amino acids.

V gene TRBV27 combines with J gene TRBJ2-1; possible D gene TRBD2, 5 bases. Looked up from germline, CDR1 is MNHEY and CDR2 is SMNVEV (reference sequence). V lost 3 bases and J 5 bases, leaving 11 bases between the germline ends. CDR3 length: 14 residues. The CDR3 region is CASSFVGADNEQFF. For the CDR3, the DNA is TGTGCCAGCAGTTTTGTGGGAGCCGACAATGAGCAGTTCTTC.

This clone was found a few times. V usage is TRBV7-2 and J usage is TRBJ1-1; unclear D gene. Deletions cut 3 bases from V and 4 bases from J, with 6 bases between. This CDR3 is 12 amino acids long. The germline CDR1 and CDR2 sequences are SGHTA and FQGNSA. CDR3: CASSLFGTEAFF. In nucleotides, the CDR3 is TGTGCCAGCAGCTTGTTCGGCACTGAAGCTTTCTTT.

The chain joins TRBV25-1 to TRBJ2-1; 9 positions agree with TRBD2. CDR3 length: 15 amino acids. Germline values: CDR1 MGHDK, CDR2 SYGVNS. The V segment lost 9 bases and the J segment 8 bases; nucleotides outside the gene matches: 14. CDR3 region: CARTTGTSPQYEQFF. The CDR3 coding sequence is TGTGCCAGAACCACCGGGACTAGCCCCCAATATGAGCAGTTCTTC.

The V gene is TRBV19, the J gene TRBJ2-1; TRBD1 matches 7 bases. Looked up from germline, CDR1 is LNHDA and CDR2 is SQIVND (reference sequence). With 6 bases clipped from V and 7 bases from J, the junction kept 6 bases outside the gene matches. The CDR3 spans 13 residues. The CDR3 nucleotides read TGTGCCAGTAGACCCAGGGGACAGAATGAGCAGTTCTTC. Translation: CASRPRGQNEQFF.

The chain employs TRBV30 and TRBJ1-2, with 12 bases fitting TRBD1. The germline V gene has CDR1 GTSNPN and CDR2 SVGIG (reference sequence). The CDR3 has 15 residues. The junction had 11 bases not matched to a gene; V was cut back by 4 bases and J by 8 bases. The DNA of the CDR3 is TGTGCCTGGAAGATACCGGGACAGGGGGCGTTAGGCTACACCTTC. This encodes CAWKIPGQGALGYTF.

V is TRBV29-1 and J is TRBJ2-1; D possibly corresponds to TRBD1 (6 bases). Trimming shortened V by 4 bases and J by 4 bases, and 11 bases separated the two germline ends. CDR3 length: 13 amino acids. Germline values: CDR1 SQVTM, CDR2 ANQGSEA. CDR3 sequence reads: CSVAGRGYNEQFF. CDR3 DNA: TGCAGCGTTGCGGGCAGGGGTTACAATGAGCAGTTCTTC.

The DNA of the CDR3 is TGTGCCAGCGACGGGACTAGCGGGGGGAAGTACGAGCAGTACTTC. It codes for CASDGTSGGKYEQYF. The V call is TRBV2, the J call TRBJ2-7, with 15 bases aligning to TRBD2. Losses at the gene ends were 8 bases for V and 4 bases for J; bases not matched to a gene: 6. This CDR3 region has 15 residues. From germline, CDR1 is SNHLY and CDR2 FYNNEI.

The chain is built from TRBV7-2 and TRBJ2-7, with 10 bases matching TRBD2. The germline V gene has CDR1 SGHTA and CDR2 FQGNSA. The V segment lost 4 bases and the J segment 0 bases; nucleotides outside the gene matches: 6. This CDR3 spans 16 amino acids. The CDR3 DNA follows: TGTGCCAGCAGCTCTAGCGGGAGTTTAAACTCCTACGAGCAGTACTTC. Translation: CASSSSGSLNSYEQYF. The full variable domain, in which reference TRBV7-2 and TRBJ2-7 provide the parts outside the CDR3, is GAGVSQSPSNKVTEKGKDVELRCDPISGHTALYWYRQSLGQGLEFLIYFQGNSAPDKSGLPSDRFSAERTGGSVSTLTIQRTQQEDSAVYLCASSSSGSLNSYEQYFGPGTRLTVT.